This T cell receptor beta chain originates from a study of cytomegalovirus exposure and HLA in healthy donors. Study background: An earlier analysis found roughly 100 million unique TCR beta sequences from 150 million to 200 million T cells. Roughly 92 million unique TCRs, all from HLA-typed donors, were included in an early release of the data.

Whole-study findings and limits: The authors later found most CMV-associated TCR beta chains appeared HLA-restricted. TCR beta chain V- and J-gene trimming was linked, in a later analysis, to a missense variant in DCLRE1C.

CDR1 and CDR2 (germline): LGHNA, YNFKEQ. CDR3 length equals 18 residues. V shed 0 bases and J 4 bases; nucleotides not matched to a gene: 10. Details on this clone: Antigen: not known.

A multiplex PCR was run with 60 Vbeta primers and 13 Jbeta primers. Produced via immunoSEQ multiplex PCR; TCRdb's table is partial and in-frame only. The table records about 130,000 clones, about three quarters of them present only once. The sequencing sample was made of PBMCs. The sequence was obtained from a human donor in good health. V gene TRBV4-2 combines with J gene TRBJ2-1; TRBD2 aligns across 9 bases. The CDR3 DNA sequence: TGTGCCAGCAGCCAAGAAGGTACGAGGACTAGCGCGTACAATGAGCAGTTCTTC. Translation gives CASSQEGTRTSAYNEQFF.